This entry describes one T cell receptor beta chain. V was trimmed by 5 bases and J by 2 bases, leaving 16 bases between them. The germline CDR1 and CDR2 sequences are LNHNV and YYDKDF (reference sequence). The CDR3 consists of 15 residues. TCRdb independently ran MiXCR on the 5' RACE reads; one entry per CDR3 protein. Of about 36,000 distinct CDR3 sequences listed, 9.5% to 12% were seen once; the top ten hold 20% to 25%. The sample comes from a study of CD8 T cells in ankylosing spondylitis. The clonotype was recovered from a male donor with ankylosing spondylitis. Sequencing was done on a sample of synovial fluid, either unsorted or a sorted T cell fraction (not recorded which). The chain couples TRBV15 to TRBJ2-7, with D possibly being TRBD1 or TRBD2 (5 bases each). The chain's CDR3 is CATSRGRSTAYEQYF. The CDR3, as DNA: TGTGCCACCAGCCGGGGACGGTCCACCGCCTACGAGCAGTACTTC.